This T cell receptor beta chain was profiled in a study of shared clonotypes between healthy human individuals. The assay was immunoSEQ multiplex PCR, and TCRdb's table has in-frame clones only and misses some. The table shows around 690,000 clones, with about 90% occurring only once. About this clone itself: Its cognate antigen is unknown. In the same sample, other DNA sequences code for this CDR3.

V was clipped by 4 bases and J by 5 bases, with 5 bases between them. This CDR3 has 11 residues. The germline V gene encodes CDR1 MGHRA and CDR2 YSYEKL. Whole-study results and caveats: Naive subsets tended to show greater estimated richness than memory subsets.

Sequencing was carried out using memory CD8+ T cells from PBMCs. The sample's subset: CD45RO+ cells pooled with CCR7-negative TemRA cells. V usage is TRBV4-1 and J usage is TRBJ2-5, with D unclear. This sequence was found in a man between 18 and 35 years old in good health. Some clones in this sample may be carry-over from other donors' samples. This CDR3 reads CASSRGETQYF. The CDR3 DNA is TGCGCCAGCAGCCGGGGTGAGACCCAGTACTTC.